These 30 T cell receptor beta chains share one sample of origin, sequenced in a study of blood T cell repertoires in COVID-19. Using immunoSEQ multiplex PCR, the repertoire was profiled, and TCRdb retains in-frame clones only, with some absent. The data contain some 50,000 clones, roughly 88% of them seen just once; the ten biggest clones take up approximately 2%. Sequencing was carried out using peripheral blood. The origin of the receptors is a woman in her fifties or sixties with acute or convalescent COVID-19.

The chain combines TRBV11-2 with TRBJ2-3, with TRBD2 matching over 10 bases. V was clipped by 3 bases and J by 7 bases; unmatched bases: 4. The germline V gene encodes CDR1 SGHAT and CDR2 FQNNGV. This CDR3 is built from 14 residues. The DNA for the CDR3 is TGTGCCAGCAGCTTGGGACTAGCGTGGAATACGCAGTATTTT. Translation gives CASSLGLAWNTQYF.

The chain employs TRBV5-1 and TRBJ1-2; 7 bases fit TRBD1. Germline values: CDR1 SGHRS, CDR2 YFSETQ. The CDR3 length is 17 residues. V lost 1 base and J lost 3; bases outside the gene matches: 12. The CDR3 reads CASSLSFGRDSDYGYTF. Written as DNA, the CDR3 is TGCGCCAGCAGCTTGAGTTTCGGTCGGGACAGCGACTATGGCTACACCTTC.

This clone has only a few counts. The genes are TRBV4-1 and TRBJ2-1; D may be TRBD1 (5 bases). The CDR3 runs 15 residues. CDR1 and CDR2 from the germline V gene are MGHRA and YSYEKL. V was trimmed by 2 bases and J by 4 bases, leaving 12 bases between them. CDR3 nucleotide sequence: TGCGCCAGCAGCCAATCGGTAGGGGTATACAATGAGCAGTTCTTC. Translating gives CASSQSVGVYNEQFF.

V gene TRBV15 combines with J gene TRBJ1-4, with 12 bases lining up with TRBD1. CDR1 and CDR2 (germline): LNHNV, YYDKDF (reference sequence). Trimming at V came to 5 bases and at J to 8 bases, leaving 9 bases not matched to a gene. The CDR3 spans 16 residues. CDR3: CATSPGQGAEWEKLFF. In DNA, the CDR3 is TGTGCCACCAGCCCGGGACAGGGGGCGGAGTGGGAAAAACTGTTTTTT.

This clone was seen a handful of times. The chain couples TRBV6-5 to TRBJ2-7; tentatively, D is TRBD1 (6 bases). Germline V gene lookup returns CDR1 MNHEY and CDR2 SVGAGI. The CDR3 runs 15 residues. Trimming removed 3 bases at V and 3 bases at J, with 15 bases between. This CDR3 is CASSYETATGYEQYF. The CDR3 bases are TGTGCCAGCAGTTATGAGACGGCGACAGGCTACGAGCAGTACTTC.

This chain connects TRBV4-1 to TRBJ1-6, with D unresolved. The ends were cut back, 0 bases at V and 10 bases at J, with 7 bases in the middle. The CDR3 consists of 13 residues. The germline V gene encodes CDR1 MGHRA and CDR2 YSYEKL. Here the CDR3 reads CASSQERNSPLHF. The CDR3 coding sequence is TGCGCCAGCAGCCAAGAGAGGAACTCACCCCTCCACTTT.

CDR3 loop: CASSVGEPTDTQYF. CDR3 bases: TGTGCCAGCAGCGTGGGAGAACCCACAGATACGCAGTATTTT. The rearrangement uses TRBV9 and TRBJ2-3; TRBD2 is a possible D gene (5 bases). V shed 2 bases and J shed 2 bases, with 9 bases lying between them. Per germline, CDR1 SGDLS and CDR2 YYNGEE. This CDR3 has 14 residues. Based on the CDR3 plus reference TRBV9 and TRBJ2-3, the full variable domain is DSGVTQTPKHLITATGQRVTLRCSPRSGDLSVYWYQQSLDQGLQFLIQYYNGEERAKGNILERFSAQQFPDLHSELNLSSLELGDSALYFCASSVGEPTDTQYFGPGTRLTVL.

The rearrangement uses TRBV9 and TRBJ2-7, with 12 bases aligning to TRBD2. The junction had 4 bases not matched to a gene; V was cut back by 3 bases and J by 3 bases. The germline V gene encodes CDR1 SGDLS and CDR2 YYNGEE. The CDR3 sequence is 15 residues long. CDR3 DNA sequence: TGTGCCAGCAGCGCCGGGACTAGCGGGCTCTACGAGCAGTACTTC. Amino acids: CASSAGTSGLYEQYF.

J is TRBJ1-1 and V is TRBV5-1, with 7 bases lining up with TRBD1. The trim removed 4 bases at V and 0 bases at J, leaving 9 bases unmatched. Germline V lookup: CDR1 SGHRS, CDR2 YFSETQ. The CDR3 is 16 amino acids. CDR3 amino acids: CASSPGGGPMNTEAFF. The CDR3 nucleotides read TGCGCCAGCAGCCCGGGAGGGGGCCCTATGAACACTGAAGCTTTCTTT.

V usage is TRBV3-1 (or the pseudogene TRBV3-2) and J usage is TRBJ1-5; tentatively, D is TRBD1 (5 bases). Germline CDR1 reads LGHDT; CDR2 reads YNNKEL (reference sequence). The CDR3 is 19 residues long. The germline V and J ends were trimmed by 1 base and 6 bases, with 25 bases remaining between them. The CDR3 nucleotides read TGTGCCAGCAGCCAAGGGGGGGAGGACACCAAAGCAGCTCGTCAGCCCCAGCATTTT. Protein sequence: CASSQGGEDTKAARQPQHF.

The chain has TRBV5-1 and TRBJ2-6; 7 bases agree with TRBD1. The junction had 9 bases not matched to a gene; V was cut back by 4 bases and J by 2 bases. Germline CDR1 and CDR2: SGHRS and YFSETQ. The CDR3 is made up of 17 amino acids. CDR3 sequence: CASSPPLTGAGANVLTF. The CDR3 bases are TGCGCCAGCAGCCCGCCCCTAACAGGGGCTGGGGCCAACGTCCTGACTTTC.

The count of this clone is one. V is TRBV28 and J is TRBJ1-1; 8 nucleotides agree with TRBD1. J lost 6 bases, V lost 6 bases, and 6 bases had no gene match. Germline assignment: CDR1 MDHEN and CDR2 SYDVKM. The CDR3 spans 13 residues. The CDR3 reads CASRDRVFAEAFF. The CDR3 bases are TGTGCCAGCAGGGACAGGGTTTTCGCTGAAGCTTTCTTT.

This clone was seen a single time. The J gene is TRBJ2-6, the V gene TRBV5-1; 7 bases are a match to TRBD2. V lost 4 bases and J lost 0; bases outside the gene matches: 7. This CDR3 comprises 17 residues. Germline V gene lookup returns CDR1 SGHRS and CDR2 YFSETQ. The CDR3 loop is CASSSREGISGANVLTF. The CDR3 nucleotides read TGCGCCAGCAGCAGCAGGGAGGGTATCTCTGGGGCCAACGTCCTGACTTTC.

J is TRBJ2-1 and V is TRBV5-1, with 7 bases fitting TRBD1. The V gene end was trimmed by 0 bases and the J gene end by 6 bases; junction bases not matched to a gene: 6. Germline assignment: CDR1 SGHRS and CDR2 YFSETQ. The CDR3 is 15 residues long. The CDR3 here is CASSLVITGANEQFF. As DNA, the CDR3 is TGCGCCAGCAGCTTGGTCATAACAGGGGCCAATGAGCAGTTCTTC.

V gene TRBV27 combines with J gene TRBJ2-5; weak D call: TRBD2 (5 bases). CDR1 is MNHEY and CDR2 is SMNVEV in the germline V gene (reference sequence). The length of the CDR3 is 14 residues. The V and J ends lost 6 bases and 5 bases respectively, with 16 bases between them. This CDR3 is CASSSSLRGETQYF. The DNA of the CDR3 is TGTGCCAGCAGCTCTTCCTTAAGAGGGGAGACCCAGTACTTC.

The sample holds one count of this clone. The V and J genes are TRBV10-3 and TRBJ2-7; tentatively, D is TRBD2 (5 bases). This CDR3 contains 12 residues. The V end lost 7 bases, the J end lost 7 bases, and 14 bases lay between the germline ends. Germline V lookup: CDR1 ENHRY, CDR2 SYGVKD. This chain's CDR3 is CAITGGPGEQYF. CDR3 nucleotide sequence: TGTGCCATCACCGGAGGACCGGGGGAGCAGTACTTC.

The rearrangement uses TRBV9 and TRBJ1-6; 9 positions agree with TRBD1. The germline V gene has CDR1 SGDLS and CDR2 YYNGEE. The trim removed 3 bases at V and 9 bases at J, leaving 10 bases unmatched. CDR3 length: 16 residues. This chain's CDR3 is CASSAPGQGKGSPLHF. CDR3 DNA: TGTGCCAGCAGCGCCCCGGGACAGGGAAAGGGTTCACCCCTCCACTTT.

This chain connects TRBV18 to TRBJ1-5, with a tentative D call TRBD1 (5 bases). Germline loops: CDR1 KGHSH, CDR2 LQKENI. The CDR3 contains 15 residues. V dropped 2 bases and J dropped 4 bases, with 12 bases sitting between them. The CDR3 coding sequence is TGTGCCAGCTCACCAAATCAGGGTGGGAATCAGCCCCAGCATTTT. The encoded protein is CASSPNQGGNQPQHF.

The chain links TRBV7-8 to TRBJ1-1; 9 bases are a match to TRBD1. Trimming took 5 bases from V and 0 from J; bases not matched to a gene: 10. The V gene's germline CDR1 is SGHVS and CDR2 FQNEAQ. CDR3 size: 17 residues. The CDR3 DNA follows: TGTGCCAGCAGCCTCAGAGGGACAGGGAGTATGAACACTGAAGCTTTCTTT. Protein sequence: CASSLRGTGSMNTEAFF.

This clone has a single count. CDR3 region: CASRTVVSYNSPLHF. Here the CDR3 DNA reads TGCGCCAGCAGAACAGTAGTCTCCTATAATTCACCCCTCCACTTT. The rearrangement joins TRBV4-1 to TRBJ1-6; no definite D call. Germline V gene data show CDR1 as MGHRA and CDR2 as YSYEKL. The V gene lost 6 bases and the J gene lost 0 bases, with 9 bases spanning the gap. This CDR3 contains 15 residues.

V gene TRBV19 combines with J gene TRBJ1-6, with D hard to call. Germline V gene sequence: CDR1 LNHDA, CDR2 SQIVND (reference sequence). Trimming removed 3 bases at V and 4 bases at J, with 7 bases between. The CDR3 consists of 14 residues. CDR3 DNA: TGTGCCAGTAGTATGGGCCGGTATAATTCACCCCTCCACTTT. This codes for CASSMGRYNSPLHF.

The genes are TRBV6-6 and TRBJ1-2; D is ambiguous. Trimming removed 0 bases from V and 5 bases from J, with 10 bases in between. The CDR3 is made up of 14 amino acids. Germline assignment: CDR1 MNHNY and CDR2 SVGAGI (reference sequence). CDR3: CASSYSTAGYGYTF. As DNA, the CDR3 is TGTGCCAGCAGTTACTCTACCGCGGGTTATGGCTACACCTTC.

V is TRBV6-5 and J is TRBJ2-1, with D maybe TRBD2 (5 bases). Looked up from germline, CDR1 is MNHEY and CDR2 is SVGAGI. V lost 6 bases, J lost 6 bases, and 15 bases lay in between. This CDR3 is 14 amino acids long. CDR3 in amino acids: CASSSPGGSNEQFF. The CDR3 DNA reads as TGTGCCAGCAGCTCCCCCGGAGGCAGCAATGAGCAGTTCTTC.

The rearrangement links TRBV10-1 to TRBJ2-7, with TRBD1 as a possible D gene (6 bases). The length of the CDR3 is 12 residues. V lost 5 bases, J lost 2 bases, and 7 bases lay in between. In germline, CDR1 is WNHNN, CDR2 SYGVQD (reference sequence). This chain's CDR3 is CASSRTAYEQYF. CDR3 nucleotides: TGCGCCAGCAGTAGGACAGCCTACGAGCAGTACTTC.

The chain uses TRBV5-1 and TRBJ2-7; possible D gene TRBD2, 5 bases. The CDR3 extends over 13 amino acids. Trimming removed 0 bases from V and 3 bases from J, with 7 bases in between. Germline V gene data show CDR1 as SGHRS and CDR2 as YFSETQ. The CDR3 nucleotides are TGCGCCAGCAGCTTGGGAGGAGGCTACGAGCAGTACTTC. Its protein is CASSLGGGYEQYF. Using reference TRBV5-1 and TRBJ2-7 for the parts outside the CDR3, the full variable domain is KAGVTQTPRYLIKTRGQQVTLSCSPISGHRSVSWYQQTPGQGLQFLFEYFSETQRNKGNFPGRFSGRQFSNSRSEMNVSTLELGDSALYLCASSLGGGYEQYFGPGTRLTVT.

The CDR3 nucleotides read TGTGCCTGGAGTGACAGCGTACTAGCGGGGGGGCACCCGAACACCGGGGAGCTGTTTTTT. It translates to CAWSDSVLAGGHPNTGELFF. The V gene is TRBV30, the J gene TRBJ1-3; 13 bases are shared with TRBD2. The tail of the sequence fits TRBJ2-2 better, so the J call may be wrong. The CDR3 consists of 20 residues. CDR1 is GTSNPN, CDR2 SVGIG, per germline (reference sequence).

The CDR3 is CASSFGQGMDTQYF. In DNA, the CDR3 is TGCGCCAGCAGCTTCGGACAGGGCATGGATACGCAGTATTTT. The V call is TRBV5-1, the J call TRBJ2-3; 8 nucleotides line up with TRBD1. The CDR3 is 14 amino acids. V was clipped by 2 bases and J by 6 bases; unmatched bases: 5. CDR1 and CDR2 (germline): SGHRS, YFSETQ.

The chain has TRBV2 and TRBJ2-3; the match to TRBD2 covers 8 bases. Looked up from germline, CDR1 is SNHLY and CDR2 is FYNNEI. CDR3 length: 15 amino acids. J gave up 4 bases and V 1 base, and 4 bases lay outside the gene matches. The CDR3 loop is CASSEEGGGPDTQYF. The CDR3 DNA reads as TGTGCCAGCAGTGAAGAAGGCGGGGGGCCAGATACGCAGTATTTT.

In this sample, this clone turned up a few times. The CDR3 here is CASSYRGLGGYTF. CDR3 sequence (DNA): TGTGCCAGCAGCTACAGGGGGCTAGGTGGCTACACCTTC. The chain couples TRBV5-6 to TRBJ1-2; 9 nucleotides align to TRBD1. Trimming removed 3 bases from V and 7 bases from J; junction bases left unmatched: 4. The CDR3 has 13 residues. In germline, CDR1 is SGHDT, CDR2 YYEEEE.

The V gene is TRBV6-5, the J gene TRBJ2-7, with D possibly matching TRBD1 (6 bases). This CDR3 has 15 residues. CDR1 is MNHEY, CDR2 SVGAGI, per germline. V shed 6 bases and J shed 2 bases, with 17 bases lying between them. CDR3 region: CASRRDITTAYEQYF. The DNA for the CDR3 is TGTGCCAGCAGAAGGGACATTACTACGGCCTACGAGCAGTACTTC.